Sequencing of this T cell receptor (beta chain) was carried out in a study of T-cell reconstitution after alpha-beta-depleted transplantation in children. TCRbeta library preparation incorporated unique molecular identifiers. MiXCR was run by TCRdb on the PCR reads, yielding one entry per CDR3 protein. The sample has about 160,000 distinct CDR3 sequences, 8.5% to 14% seen once. Study-level findings and limits: Most T-cell counts and diversity one year after the transplant came from T cells that were newly produced.

A note on this clonotype: Its antigen remains unidentified.

V was trimmed by 0 bases and J by 6 bases, leaving 15 bases between them. This CDR3 region has 16 residues. Germline CDR1 MGHRA, CDR2 YSYEKL. This chain uses TRBV4-1 with TRBJ2-1; D is unclear. Specimen: PBMCs, collected before TCRalphabeta/CD19-depleted stem cell transplant. The TCR originated in a boy aged 2 to 9 with acute myeloid leukemia, due to receive a stem cell transplant. CDR3 in amino acids: CASSQDSYLDGNEQFF. In nucleotides, the CDR3 is TGCGCCAGCAGCCAAGATTCTTACCTAGATGGCAATGAGCAGTTCTTC.